This TCR beta chain was retrieved from a study of cytomegalovirus exposure and HLA in healthy donors (dated by TCRdb to the late 2010s). The study in broad terms: According to an earlier analysis of 450 to 650 of the donors, 200 million or so T cells yielded 95 million to 140 million unique TCR beta sequences and approximately 280 Gb of sequence data. HLA typing covered class I and class II loci at four-digit resolution. Roughly 5 DR-DQ haplotypes were handled as single units for association and clustering because linkage in the cohort was strong. Rather than using new phenotypic data, the later analysis identified candidate immune exposures from TCR beta sequences and from how often those sequences occurred across donors. Of the 300 to 450 genotyped donors, about 84% fell in the genetic ancestry cluster associated with self-reported Caucasian donors. Donor age, sex, ethnicity and CMV serostatus were collected together with the repertoire data. All discovery cohort repertoires had been generated using a single sequencing platform. The study was designed to test whether signatures of past pathogen exposure could be identified by cataloging public T cell receptors. An earlier analysis of around 640 of the donors used high-throughput TCR beta sequencing to judge whether each TCR beta V gene segment behaved as functional or pseudogenic. The number of donors typed differed by locus, with about 629-630 for A, B, C, DRB1 and DQB1, around 500 for DQA1, approximately 580 for DPA1, and 472 for DPB1. In a later analysis, previously published TCR beta repertoires from several hundred donors were re-analyzed and high-resolution HLA genotyping was added so that TCR occurrence patterns could be studied. Genome-wide SNP genotypes for about 55% of the roughly 670 donors were used in a later genetic analysis, which treated that subset as a discovery cohort. An early release that covered about 640 HLA-typed donors contained approximately 300 gigabases of sequencing data and tens of millions of unique TCR sequences. The study used immunosequencing to profile the T cell repertoires of about 670 subjects and linked those repertoires to cytomegalovirus serostatus. On average, roughly 240,000 unique TCR beta nucleotide sequences were sequenced per donor among fewer than 500 genotyped donors of the cohort, with roughly a sixth of those sequences being non-productive. To predict cytomegalovirus infection status, the study combined high-throughput TCR immunosequencing, statistical association of individual TCRs with disease status, and machine learning. In addition to the first cohort of approximately 650 subjects, a separate validation cohort of approximately 130 different subjects was used.

The cohort comprised approximately 700 healthy bone marrow donors. All cohort members were sampled while nominally healthy, although unrecorded immune exposures were likely present. The donor tested CMV seropositive and was one of the 289 seropositive cohort members. Every donor gave a peripheral blood sample, and the peripheral blood mononuclear cells from that sample were used for TCR beta sequencing. The Qiagen DNeasy Blood Extraction Kit was used to extract genomic DNA from the blood cell samples. As to this clone: The antigen it recognizes is unknown. Within one base of it there is no much larger clone, and no base qualities were kept.

Overall study outcomes, separate from this receptor: Some IMGT-functional V segments, including TRBV6-2 and TRBV6-3, could not be told apart with the 87-base-pair reads, so those segments were excluded. A later analysis found that TCR association rates varied across HLA loci, with DRB1 alleles showing the most associated TCRs and HLA-C alleles the fewest. When HLA alleles, especially DR and DQ, strongly co-occurred, attributing TCR associations to individual alleles was difficult. A later analysis found that HLA-associated TCR beta chains were more clonally expanded and had lower generation probabilities than equally common non-associated chains. A further reported finding was that TCR beta sequences accurately predicted the HLA-A and HLA-B alleles for most subjects in the first cohort. At a false discovery rate of 0.05, a later analysis linked roughly 17,000 TCR beta sequences to specific HLA alleles. Roughly uniform sequencing depth across donors was assumed in presence/absence analyses, although this assumption may not hold. The cohort was sequenced for TCR beta chains only, and without alpha or paired-chain data the features that could be detected were limited. Because HLA typing was missing for some donors at each locus, association tests included only the typed subset. An association between a missense DCLRE1C variant and V-gene and J-gene trimming of TCR beta chains was found in a later genetic analysis and replicated in an independent cohort. For the cohort, immune exposure information was limited to CMV serostatus. In an earlier analysis of more than 450 of the donors, most TCR beta V segments were observed in productive rearrangements about 87% or about 30% of the time, broadly matching IMGT annotations. Linkage disequilibrium might explain the correlated functional status among segregating V segments, but an unknown experimental factor could not be excluded. In the study, about 150 TCR beta chains were listed as associated with cytomegalovirus. Three of the identified cytomegalovirus-associated TCR beta chains were confirmed in vitro to be specific for cytomegalovirus antigens. Several of the top co-occurrence clusters appeared to be linked to parvovirus B19, influenza, CMV and Epstein-Barr virus, according to a later analysis. The classifier was reported to diagnose cytomegalovirus status with high specificity and sensitivity in both the original and validation cohorts. While some public TCRs were present in many individuals, most TCR sequences turned up only very rarely across donors. A cluster of highly shared sequence variants was judged likely to represent a technical artifact of the sequencing pipeline. According to the authors, the approach could potentially be generalized to other disease states and immunological phenotypes. Because counts were too low, about 18 rarely observed V segments, including chromosome 9 orphons, were left out of the earlier analysis of about 620 of the donors. In a later genetic analysis, fewer N-insertions in productive TCRs were reported among donors in an Asian-associated ancestry cluster than the roughly 710-donor mean. A later analysis found that most CMV-associated TCR beta chains appeared HLA-restricted, with HLA associations seemingly driven largely by CMV exposure.

Taken from cysteine to phenylalanine, the CDR3 has 14 residues. Just the 42-base CDR3 DNA is kept, in frame starting at base 1. CDR1 and CDR2 are drawn from the germline V gene: SGHRS, YFSETQ. Here V drops 2 bases and J drops 3 bases, and the junction holds 4 bases not matched to any gene. Libraries were made using the immunoSEQ multiplex PCR assay. For the multiplex PCR, a mixture combining 60 forward primers for TCR Vbeta segments and 13 reverse primers for TCR Jbeta segments was used. The CDR3 region of rearranged TCR beta genes was amplified from genomic DNA by a multiplex PCR assay. Amplified TCR beta libraries were sequenced as 87-base-pair reads on the Illumina HiSeq System. On the study's bioinformatics: A later analysis tallied 75 million to 95 million unique TCR beta chains across the 666 repertoires, and about 10 million of those chains were shared by two or more donors. Raw reads were error-corrected and collapsed into unique sequences with a nearest-neighbor algorithm that merged closely related sequences to remove PCR and sequencing errors. Alignment of CDR3 sequences to IMGT reference sequences was used to assign V, D and J gene segments. For a sequence to be retained, a match of at least six nucleotides to both a V gene segment and a J gene segment was required. Rearrangements were called productive when the CDR3 lacked stop codons and stayed in frame with V and J; all others were non-productive. CDR3 was defined by IMGT convention, running from the second conserved V-encoded cysteine to the conserved J-encoded phenylalanine. The earlier analysis of about 500 of the donors excluded sequences that lacked an unambiguous match to a single V gene segment. In an earlier analysis of 450 to 700 of the donors, V segments were called functional above 56.7% productive rearrangements and were called segregating when the between-donor standard deviation exceeded 5%. A statistical classification framework was developed to diagnose cytomegalovirus status using the catalog of TCR beta chain sequences. V and J gene assignment, in a later analysis, came from comparing TCR nucleotide sequences with IMGT/GENE-DB human TR gene sequences. Using the TCRdist pipeline, a later analysis assigned CDR3 sequences along with most-parsimonious VDJ recombination scenarios. In a later analysis, each TCR beta chain was defined by its CDR3 amino acid sequence together with its V-gene family, and reads without a unique V-gene family were excluded. In a later analysis, nearly 600 highly shared, low-generation-probability nucleotide sequences were removed to address suspected cross-contamination and a sequencing artifact. In a later analysis, a clonal expansion index for each public chain was calculated from normalized within-repertoire ranks of inferred template counts. In a later analysis, generation probabilities were computed using a VDJ recombination model fitted to out-of-frame rearrangements, and the results were checked against IGoR. A later analysis scored TCR-TCR, TCR-HLA and TCR-CMV co-occurrence with hypergeometric tests, applying a repertoire-size bias correction to TCR pairs. In a later analysis, false discovery rates were estimated by permuting HLA or CMV assignments 20 times. In a later analysis, co-occurring TCRs were grouped using DBSCAN, with TCRdist sequence similarity added in when clustering inside HLA-allele-positive subsets. Repertoires with fewer than 30,000 or more than 120,000 public chains were left out of co-occurrence clustering, as were four to six repertoires with anomalous nucleotide sharing. The clones in this table, taken by TCRdb from immuneACCESS, are in-frame only. Not every clone is retained; where verified, under half of the shortfall comes from an unresolved V gene, and the cause of the rest is unknown. That table furnishes V, J and clone size, whereas the DNA furnished D and trimming. Within this sample are 100,000 to 150,000 clones, with roughly 74% of them counted one time only. Jointly, the top ten make up 5.5% to 7.5% of the sample.

The specimen sequenced was PBMCs. The receptor was derived from a woman aged 45 to 65 in good health and CMV-seropositive. In this chain, TRBV5-1 is recombined with TRBJ2-7, and TRBD1 aligns with 8 junction nucleotides. Read as DNA, the sequence is TGCGCCAGCAGCTTTGGACAGGGAGGCTACGAGCAGTACTTC. It is translated as CASSFGQGGYEQYF.